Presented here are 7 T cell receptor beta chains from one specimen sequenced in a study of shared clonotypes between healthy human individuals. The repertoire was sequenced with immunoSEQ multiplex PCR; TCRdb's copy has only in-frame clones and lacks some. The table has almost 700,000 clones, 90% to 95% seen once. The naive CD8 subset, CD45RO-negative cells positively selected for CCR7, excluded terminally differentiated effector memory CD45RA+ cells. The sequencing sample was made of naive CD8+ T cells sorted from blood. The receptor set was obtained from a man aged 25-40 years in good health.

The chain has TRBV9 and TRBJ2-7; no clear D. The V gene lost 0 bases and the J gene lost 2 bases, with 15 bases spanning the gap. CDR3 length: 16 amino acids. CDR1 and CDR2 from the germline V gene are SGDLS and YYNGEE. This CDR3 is CASSVGANDPTYEQYF. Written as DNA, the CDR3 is TGTGCCAGCAGCGTAGGGGCGAACGACCCTACCTACGAGCAGTACTTC.

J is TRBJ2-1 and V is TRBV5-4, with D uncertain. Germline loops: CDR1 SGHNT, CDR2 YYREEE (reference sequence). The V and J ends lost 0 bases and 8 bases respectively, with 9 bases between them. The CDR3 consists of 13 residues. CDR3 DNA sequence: TGTGCCAGCAGCTTGGACTCCTGGGATGAGCAGTTCTTC. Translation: CASSLDSWDEQFF.

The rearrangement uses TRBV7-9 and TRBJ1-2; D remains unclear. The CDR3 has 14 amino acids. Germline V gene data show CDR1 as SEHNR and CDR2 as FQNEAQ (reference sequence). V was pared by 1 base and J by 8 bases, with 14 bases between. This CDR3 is CASSLVAGAQGYTF. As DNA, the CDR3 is TGTGCCAGCAGCTTAGTAGCGGGCGCCCAGGGCTACACCTTC.

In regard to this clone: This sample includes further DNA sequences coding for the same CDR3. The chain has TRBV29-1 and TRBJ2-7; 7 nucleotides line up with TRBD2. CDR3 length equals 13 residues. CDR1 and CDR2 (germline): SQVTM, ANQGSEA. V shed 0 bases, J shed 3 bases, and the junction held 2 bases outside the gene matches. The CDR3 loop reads CSVEEGEGYEQYF. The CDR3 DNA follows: TGCAGCGTTGAAGAGGGGGAGGGCTACGAGCAGTACTTC.

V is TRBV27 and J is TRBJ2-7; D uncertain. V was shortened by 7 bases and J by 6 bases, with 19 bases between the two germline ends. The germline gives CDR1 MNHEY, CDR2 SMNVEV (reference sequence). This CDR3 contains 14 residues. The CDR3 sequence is CASTSSVGSGEQYF. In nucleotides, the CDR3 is TGTGCCAGCACCTCCAGTGTGGGTTCGGGCGAGCAGTACTTC.

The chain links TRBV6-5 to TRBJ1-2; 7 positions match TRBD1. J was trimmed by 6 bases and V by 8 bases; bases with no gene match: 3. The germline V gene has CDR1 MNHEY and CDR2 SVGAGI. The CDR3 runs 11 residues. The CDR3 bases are TGTGCCAGCCAGGGGGTGGATGGCTACACCTTC. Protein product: CASQGVDGYTF.

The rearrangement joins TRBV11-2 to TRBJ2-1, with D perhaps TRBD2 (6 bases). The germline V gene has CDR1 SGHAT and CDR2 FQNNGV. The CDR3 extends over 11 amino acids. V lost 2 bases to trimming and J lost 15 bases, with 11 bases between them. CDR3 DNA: TGTGCCAGCAGCTTATCGGGACTCGTGTTCTTC. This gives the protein CASSLSGLVFF. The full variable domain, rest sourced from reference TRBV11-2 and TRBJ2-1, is EAGVAQSPRYKIIEKRQSVAFWCNPISGHATLYWYQQILGQGPKLLIQFQNNGVVDDSQLPKDRFSAERLKGVDSTLKIQPAKLEDSAVYLCASSLSGLVFFGPGTRLTVL.